This is a list of T cell receptor beta chains from one sample in a study of blood T cell repertoires in COVID-19. Assay: immunoSEQ multiplex PCR; the TCRdb copy retains only in-frame clones and omits some. The profile shows around 250,000 clones, about 90% of them singletons. Input material: peripheral blood. The receptors were gathered from a woman aged 55-69 years with COVID-19, enrolled during active disease. Each CDR3 is given with its conserved first and last residue. The D gene is left open where the match is weak. Size is omitted from some rows. Given values are once, few, many or a class for expanded clones.

>NA|TRBJ2-7|TRBV5-1|TRBD1
TGCGCCAGCAGCGAGCAGGGGGCGGGGGAGCAGTACTTC
CASSEQGAGEQYF
>few|TRBJ2-5|TRBV6-2/TRBV6-3|TRBD1
TGTGCCAGCAGTTACCGGATAGGTACAGGGGTGGAGACCCAGTACTTC
CASSYRIGTGVETQYF
>NA|TRBJ1-2|TRBV7-2|TRBD1
TGTGCCAGCAGCTCCGGGACAGGTGGGGCTGTGGATGGCTACACCTTC
CASSSGTGGAVDGYTF
>NA|TRBJ2-7|TRBV7-9|TRBD1
TGTGCCAGCAGCTTAGGGGGACAGGGATACGAGCAGTACTTC
CASSLGGQGYEQYF
>NA|TRBJ1-5|TRBV7-8|NA
TGTGCCAGCAGCTTAGGGGTACAGGGCAATCAGCCCCAGCATTTT
CASSLGVQGNQPQHF
>NA|TRBJ2-5|TRBV5-4|NA
TGTGCCAGCAGCTTGGGGGGGGACAGAGTGAAAGAGACCCAGTACTTC
CASSLGGDRVKETQYF
>NA|TRBJ2-7|TRBV6-2/TRBV6-3|TRBD2
TGTGCCAGCAGTCCCCACCTTAGCGGGGGGAACGAGCAGTACTTC
CASSPHLSGGNEQYF
>NA|TRBJ1-4|TRBV20-1|TRBD1
TGCAGTGCTAGTATTCGCAGGGGGGATGAAAAACTGTTTTTT
CSASIRRGDEKLFF
>NA|TRBJ1-4|TRBV5-6|TRBD1
TGTGCCAGCAGCCCGGCCAGGGGGAATAATGAAAAACTGTTTTTT
CASSPARGNNEKLFF
>NA|TRBJ1-2|TRBV9|NA
TGTGCCAGCAGCGTAGGTAATGGCTACACCTTC
CASSVGNGYTF
>NA|TRBJ1-3|TRBV7-8|NA
TGTGCCAGCAGCCGGGAGTCAGACTCCTACACCATATATTTT
CASSRESDSYTIYF
>NA|TRBJ2-7|TRBV3-1/TRBV3-2|TRBD2
TGTGCCAGCAGCCTGCTAGCGGGGGACTACGAGCAGTACTTC
CASSLLAGDYEQYF
>NA|TRBJ2-5|TRBV6-6|NA
TGTGCCAGCAGTTACTACACCCGCTCGGGGTTGGAGACCCAGTACTTC
CASSYYTRSGLETQYF
>NA|TRBJ1-2|TRBV29-1|NA
TGCAGCGTATCCGACGGGGTAGGCTACACCTTC
CSVSDGVGYTF
>NA|TRBJ1-2|TRBV5-1|NA
TGCGCCAGCAGCCCGGACAGCTATGGCTACACCTTC
CASSPDSYGYTF
>NA|TRBJ2-2|TRBV4-3|TRBD2
TGCGCCAGCAGCCGGACTAGCGGGGGGGCCGGGGAGCTGTTTTTT
CASSRTSGGAGELFF
>NA|TRBJ2-7|TRBV5-4|NA
TGTGCCAGCAGCTTTGGCAGTGCCTACGAGCAGTACTTC
CASSFGSAYEQYF
>NA|TRBJ1-2|TRBV27|NA
TGTGCCAGCAGTTTAAAGCAGGGGAGTTGGTATGGCTACACCTTC
CASSLKQGSWYGYTF
>NA|TRBJ1-1|TRBV27|NA
TGTGCCAGCAGATCTGCGGGCACTGAAGCTTTCTTT
CASRSAGTEAFF
>NA|TRBJ2-1|TRBV19|TRBD2
TGTGCCAGTAGTATCGGAGGCGGGGGGGCGAACAATGAGCAGTTCTTC
CASSIGGGGANNEQFF
>NA|TRBJ1-2|TRBV6-2/TRBV6-3|NA
TGTGCCAGCAGCCAGGACAGTAACTATGGCTACACCTTC
CASSQDSNYGYTF
>once|TRBJ1-5|TRBV27|NA
TGTGCCAGCAGTCCGTATGTGCAGATCAATCAGCCCCAGCATTTT
CASSPYVQINQPQHF
>NA|TRBJ1-2|TRBV18|TRBD1
TGTGCCAGCTCCACGGGACAGAGAACCTATGGCTACACCTTC
CASSTGQRTYGYTF
>NA|TRBJ1-5|TRBV27|TRBD1
TGTGCCAGCAGTCTCCGACAGGGTGATCAGCCCCAGCATTTT
CASSLRQGDQPQHF
>NA|TRBJ1-2|TRBV2|TRBD1
TGTGCCAGCAGGGCGGGGACAGCTAACTATGGCTACACCTTC
CASRAGTANYGYTF
>NA|TRBJ1-5|TRBV7-2|TRBD1
TGTGCCAGCAGCTCGGACAGGGGGCGAAGACAGCCCCAGCATTTT
CASSSDRGRRQPQHF
>NA|TRBJ2-2|TRBV25-1|NA
TGTGCCAGCAGTGAACTCACTCTTTCGGGGGAGCTGTTTTTT
CASSELTLSGELFF
>NA|TRBJ1-2|TRBV24-1|TRBD1
TGTGCCACCAGTGAGGACAGGGGGCATCAGGGCTACACCTTC
CATSEDRGHQGYTF
>NA|TRBJ1-3|TRBV21-1|NA
TGTGCCAGCAGCAATGCAGACTTCTCTGGAAACACCATATATTTT
CASSNADFSGNTIYF
>NA|TRBJ1-5|TRBV19|NA
TGTGCCAGCCGGGGAGTAGCAGCAGGCGATCAGCCCCAGCATTTT
CASRGVAAGDQPQHF
>NA|TRBJ1-3|TRBV20-1|NA
TGCAGTGCTAGTGCCGGGGTGTTCATCGGAAACACCATATATTTT
CSASAGVFIGNTIYF
>NA|TRBJ1-1|TRBV18|NA
TGTGCCAGCTCACCAGATAGCGGGGTTGACACTGAAGCTTTCTTT
CASSPDSGVDTEAFF
>once|TRBJ2-7|TRBV29-1|NA
TGCAGCGCCGGGATGGGGGGGCACAGGTACGAGCAGTACTTC
CSAGMGGHRYEQYF
>once|TRBJ2-5|TRBV9|TRBD1
TGTGCCAGCAGCCTTGACAGGGGCCGGGGAGAGACCCAGTACTTC
CASSLDRGRGETQYF
>NA|TRBJ1-2|TRBV28|NA
TGTGCCAGCGGCGCGGAGGGATATGGCTACACCTTC
CASGAEGYGYTF
>NA|TRBJ2-2|TRBV5-4|NA
TGTGCCAGCAGCTTGGGCCGGGTGAACACCGGGGAGCTGTTTTTT
CASSLGRVNTGELFF
>NA|TRBJ1-1|TRBV6-5|TRBD1
TGTGCCAGCAGTTCCGACAGGGTATACACTGAAGCTTTCTTT
CASSSDRVYTEAFF
>NA|TRBJ1-1|TRBV10-2|NA
TGCGCCAGCAGTGGGGTCCCCAGCGCGGGGATGAACACTGAAGCTTTCTTT
CASSGVPSAGMNTEAFF
>NA|TRBJ2-2|TRBV6-6|TRBD2
TGTGCCACCTGTCGGGGGGGTAGCGGGGGTGTGAACACCGGGGAGCTGTTTTTT
CATCRGGSGGVNTGELFF
>NA|TRBJ2-3|TRBV19|NA
TGTGCCAGTAGTTGGGGGGGGCCGGGAATGGTCCACGCAGATACGCAGTATTTT
CASSWGGPGMVHADTQYF
>NA|TRBJ1-2|TRBV19|TRBD1
TGTGCCAGTACCCCGGAGGACAGGATTTATGGCTACACCTTC
CASTPEDRIYGYTF
>NA|TRBJ1-1|TRBV6-5|TRBD1
TGTGCCAGCAGGGACAGGGTCGGTTTTTCGCAACAAGCTTTCTTT
CASRDRVGFSQQAFF
>NA|TRBJ1-4|TRBV23-1|NA
TGCGCCAGCAGTCAATCTAGCCGGGTCGCTAGGGGTGAAAAACTGTTTTTT
CASSQSSRVARGEKLFF
>NA|TRBJ1-5|TRBV7-9|NA
TGTGCCAGCAGCTTAGAGCCGGGATCGGGTTATAGCAATCAGCCCCAGCATTTT
CASSLEPGSGYSNQPQHF
>NA|TRBJ1-6|TRBV10-2|NA
TGCGCCAGCAAAGAATGGGGGGAGAATTCACCCCTCCACTTT
CASKEWGENSPLHF
>NA|TRBJ1-5|TRBV30|NA
TGTGCCTGGAGCAGCGGGGCCAATCAGCCCCAGCATTTT
CAWSSGANQPQHF
>NA|TRBJ1-1|TRBV27|NA
TGTGCCAGCTCCTCGAGGAGCTCTTATGAAGCTTTCTTT
CASSSRSSYEAFF
>NA|TRBJ1-2|TRBV18|NA
TGTGCCAGCTCACCAAGGGGAGCGGGCGGCTACACCTTC
CASSPRGAGGYTF
>NA|TRBJ1-1|TRBV29-1|NA
TGCAGCGTAAACAGGAATATGAACACTGAAGCTTTCTTT
CSVNRNMNTEAFF
>NA|TRBJ2-5|TRBV10-3|TRBD1
TGTGCCATCAGTGTTGACAGGGAAGAGACCCAGTACTTC
CAISVDREETQYF
>NA|TRBJ1-4|TRBV27|NA
TGTGCCAGCAGCTCGAGAGGAGCAACTAATGAAAAACTGTTTTTT
CASSSRGATNEKLFF
>NA|TRBJ1-1|TRBV7-9|TRBD1
TGTGCCAGCAGCCACCGGGACAGGAACGCTTTCTTT
CASSHRDRNAFF
>NA|TRBJ1-2|TRBV10-1|TRBD1
TGCGCCAGCAGTGAGGGAGCGGGACAGGGGGAGGGTACCTTC
CASSEGAGQGEGTF